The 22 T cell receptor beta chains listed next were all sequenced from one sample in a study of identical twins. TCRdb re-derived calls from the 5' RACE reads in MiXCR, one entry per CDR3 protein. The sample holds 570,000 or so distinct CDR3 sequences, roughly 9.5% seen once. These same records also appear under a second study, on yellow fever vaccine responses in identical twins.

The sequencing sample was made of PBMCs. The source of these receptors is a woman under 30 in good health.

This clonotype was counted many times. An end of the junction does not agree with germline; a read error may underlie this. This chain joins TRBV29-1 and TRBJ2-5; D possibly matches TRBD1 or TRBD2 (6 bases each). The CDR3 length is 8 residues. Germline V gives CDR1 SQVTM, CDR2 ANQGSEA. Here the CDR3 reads CSATRGDF. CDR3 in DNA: TGCAGCGCCACGAGGGGGGACTTC.

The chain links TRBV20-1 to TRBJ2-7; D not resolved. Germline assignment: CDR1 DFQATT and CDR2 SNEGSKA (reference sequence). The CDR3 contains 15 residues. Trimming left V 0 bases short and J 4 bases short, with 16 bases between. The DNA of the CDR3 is TGCAGTGCTAGAGATGGGGTATTGAAGCTGTACGAGCAGTACTTC. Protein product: CSARDGVLKLYEQYF.

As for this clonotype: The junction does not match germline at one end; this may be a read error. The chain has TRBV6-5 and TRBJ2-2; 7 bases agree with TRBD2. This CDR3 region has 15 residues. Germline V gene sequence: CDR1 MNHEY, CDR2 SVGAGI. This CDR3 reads CASNYRGANTGELFF. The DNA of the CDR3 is TGTGCCAGCAATTACCGGGGGGCGAACACCGGGGAGCTGTTTTTT.

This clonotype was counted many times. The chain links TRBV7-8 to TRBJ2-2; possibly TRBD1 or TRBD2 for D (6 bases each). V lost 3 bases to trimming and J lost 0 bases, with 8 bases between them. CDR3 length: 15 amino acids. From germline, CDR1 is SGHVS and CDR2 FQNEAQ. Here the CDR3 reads CASSFGGPNTGELFF. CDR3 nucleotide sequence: TGTGCCAGCAGCTTTGGGGGGCCGAACACCGGGGAGCTGTTTTTT.

The CDR3 is CASSQAWGLLTGELFF. The CDR3 nucleotides are TGTGCCAGCAGCCAAGCTTGGGGGCTACTCACCGGGGAGCTGTTTTTT. V and J are TRBV3-1 and TRBJ2-2, with a possible D match to TRBD1 (6 bases). Trimming took off 1 base at V and 4 bases at J, with 13 bases between the two ends. The CDR3 contains 16 residues. Germline loops: CDR1 LGHDT, CDR2 YNNKEL (reference sequence).

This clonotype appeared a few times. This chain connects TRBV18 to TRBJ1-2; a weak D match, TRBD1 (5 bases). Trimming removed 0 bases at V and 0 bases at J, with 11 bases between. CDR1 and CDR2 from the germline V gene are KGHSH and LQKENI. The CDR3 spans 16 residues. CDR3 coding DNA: TGTGCCAGCTCACCACCTACCGACAGCGCTAACTATGGCTACACCTTC. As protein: CASSPPTDSANYGYTF.

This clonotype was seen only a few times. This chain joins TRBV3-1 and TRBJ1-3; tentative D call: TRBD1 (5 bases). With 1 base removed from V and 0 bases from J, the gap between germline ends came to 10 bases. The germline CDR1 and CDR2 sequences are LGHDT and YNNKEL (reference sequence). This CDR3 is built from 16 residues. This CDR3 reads CASSQVQGYSGNTIYF. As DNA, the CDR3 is TGTGCCAGCAGCCAAGTTCAGGGTTACTCTGGAAACACCATATATTTT. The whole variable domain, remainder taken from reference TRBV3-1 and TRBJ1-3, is DTAVSQTPKYLVTQMGNDKSIKCEQNLGHDTMYWYKQDSKKFLKIMFSYNNKELIINETVPNRFSPKSPDKAHLNLHINSLELGDSAVYFCASSQVQGYSGNTIYFGEGSWLTVV.

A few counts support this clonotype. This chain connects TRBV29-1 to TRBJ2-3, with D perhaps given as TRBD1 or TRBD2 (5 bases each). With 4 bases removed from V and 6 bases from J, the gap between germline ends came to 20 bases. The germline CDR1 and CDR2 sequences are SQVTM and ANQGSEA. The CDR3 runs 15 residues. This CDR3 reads CSVGLRGMVADTQYF. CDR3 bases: TGCAGCGTTGGGCTGAGGGGAATGGTAGCCGATACGCAGTATTTT.

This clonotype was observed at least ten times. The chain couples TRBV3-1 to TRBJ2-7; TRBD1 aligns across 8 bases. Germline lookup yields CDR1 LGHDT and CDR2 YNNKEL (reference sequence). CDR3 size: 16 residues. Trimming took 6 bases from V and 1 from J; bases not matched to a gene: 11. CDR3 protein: CASRQMTGEGSYEQYF. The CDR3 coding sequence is TGTGCCAGCAGACAAATGACAGGGGAAGGTTCCTACGAGCAGTACTTC.

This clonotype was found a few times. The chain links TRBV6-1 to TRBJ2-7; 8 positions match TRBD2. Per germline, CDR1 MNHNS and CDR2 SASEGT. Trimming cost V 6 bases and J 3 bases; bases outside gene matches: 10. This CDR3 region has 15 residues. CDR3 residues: CASRTIAGNFYEQYF. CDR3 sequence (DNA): TGTGCCAGCAGAACGATAGCGGGAAATTTCTACGAGCAGTACTTC.

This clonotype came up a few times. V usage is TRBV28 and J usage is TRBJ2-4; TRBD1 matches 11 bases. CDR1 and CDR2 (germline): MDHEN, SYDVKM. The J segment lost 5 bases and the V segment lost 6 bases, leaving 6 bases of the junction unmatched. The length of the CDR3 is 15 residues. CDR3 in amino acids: CASRGTGGLENIQYF. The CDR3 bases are TGTGCCAGCAGGGGGACAGGGGGACTGGAAAACATTCAGTACTTC.

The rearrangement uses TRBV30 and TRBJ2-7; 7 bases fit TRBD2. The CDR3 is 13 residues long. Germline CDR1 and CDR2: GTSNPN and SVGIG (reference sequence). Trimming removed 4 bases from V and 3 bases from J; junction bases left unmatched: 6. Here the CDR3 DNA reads TGTGCCTGGACAATTGGACTAGGCTACGAGCAGTACTTC. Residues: CAWTIGLGYEQYF.

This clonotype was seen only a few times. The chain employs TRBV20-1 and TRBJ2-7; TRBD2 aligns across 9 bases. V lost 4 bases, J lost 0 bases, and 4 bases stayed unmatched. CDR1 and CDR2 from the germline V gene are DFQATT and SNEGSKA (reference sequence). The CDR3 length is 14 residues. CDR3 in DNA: TGCAGTGCTACCTTAGCGGGAGTCTCCTACGAGCAGTACTTC. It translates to CSATLAGVSYEQYF.

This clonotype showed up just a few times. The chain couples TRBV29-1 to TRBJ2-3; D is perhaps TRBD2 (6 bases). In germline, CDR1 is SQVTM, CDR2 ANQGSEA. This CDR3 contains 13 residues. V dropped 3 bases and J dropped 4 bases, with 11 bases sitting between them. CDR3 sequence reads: CSVEELASDTQYF. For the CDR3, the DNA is TGCAGCGTTGAGGAGCTAGCGTCAGATACGCAGTATTTT.

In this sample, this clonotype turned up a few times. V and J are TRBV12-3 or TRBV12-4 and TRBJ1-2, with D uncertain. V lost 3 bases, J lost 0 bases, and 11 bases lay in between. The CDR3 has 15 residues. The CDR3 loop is CASSLGRRANYGYTF. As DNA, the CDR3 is TGTGCCAGCAGTTTGGGGAGGCGAGCTAACTATGGCTACACCTTC.

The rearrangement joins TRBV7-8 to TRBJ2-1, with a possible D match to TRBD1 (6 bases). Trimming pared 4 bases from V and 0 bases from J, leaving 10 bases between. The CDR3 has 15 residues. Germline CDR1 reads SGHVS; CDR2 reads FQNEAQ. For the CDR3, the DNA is TGTGCCAGCAGCTCAGGGGTGGGCTCCTACAATGAGCAGTTCTTC. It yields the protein CASSSGVGSYNEQFF.

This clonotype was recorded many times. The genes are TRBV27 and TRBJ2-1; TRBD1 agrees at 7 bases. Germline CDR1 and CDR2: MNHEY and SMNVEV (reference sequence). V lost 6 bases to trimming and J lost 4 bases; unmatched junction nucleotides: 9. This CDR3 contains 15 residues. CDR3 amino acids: CASSLPGQLYNEQFF. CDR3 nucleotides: TGTGCCAGCAGCCTTCCGGGACAGCTTTACAATGAGCAGTTCTTC.

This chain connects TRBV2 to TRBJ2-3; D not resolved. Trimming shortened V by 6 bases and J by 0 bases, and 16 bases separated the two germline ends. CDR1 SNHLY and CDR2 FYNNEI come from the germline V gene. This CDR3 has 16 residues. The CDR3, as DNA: TGTGCCAGCAGCGAGATGCCGGGTACTAGCACAGATACGCAGTATTTT. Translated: CASSEMPGTSTDTQYF.

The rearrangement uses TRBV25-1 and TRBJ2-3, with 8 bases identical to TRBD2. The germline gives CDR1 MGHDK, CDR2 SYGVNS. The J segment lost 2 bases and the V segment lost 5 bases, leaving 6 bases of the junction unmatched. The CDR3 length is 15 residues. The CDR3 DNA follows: TGTGCCAGCAGTCGGCTAGCGGGTCTCACAGATACGCAGTATTTT. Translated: CASSRLAGLTDTQYF. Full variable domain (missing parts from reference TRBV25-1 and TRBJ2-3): EADIYQTPRYLVIGTGKKITLECSQTMGHDKMYWYQQDPGMELHLIHYSYGVNSTEKGDLSSESTVSRIRTEHFPLTLESARPSHTSQYLCASSRLAGLTDTQYFGPGTRLTVL.

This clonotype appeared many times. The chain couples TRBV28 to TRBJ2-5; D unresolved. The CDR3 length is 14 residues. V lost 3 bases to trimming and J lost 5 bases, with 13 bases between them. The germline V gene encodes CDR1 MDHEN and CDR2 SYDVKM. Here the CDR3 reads CASSFIHSGETQYF. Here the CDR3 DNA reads TGTGCCAGCAGTTTCATACATAGTGGGGAGACCCAGTACTTC.

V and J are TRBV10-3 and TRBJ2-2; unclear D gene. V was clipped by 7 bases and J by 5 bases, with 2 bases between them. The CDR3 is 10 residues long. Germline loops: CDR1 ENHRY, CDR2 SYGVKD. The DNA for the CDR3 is TGTGCCATCAAGACCGGGGAGCTGTTTTTT. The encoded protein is CAIKTGELFF.

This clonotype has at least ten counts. CDR3 residues: CARRPSGSSYEQYF. CDR3 nucleotide sequence: TGTGCCAGGCGACCTAGCGGGAGCTCCTACGAGCAGTACTTC. The chain links TRBV2 to TRBJ2-7; 10 nucleotides match TRBD2. Germline CDR1 SNHLY, CDR2 FYNNEI. Trimming at V came to 9 bases and at J to 0 bases, leaving 5 bases not matched to a gene. CDR3 length equals 14 residues.